These 17 T cell receptor beta chains were sequenced from one sample in a study of T cell responses to AZD1222 COVID-19 vaccine. Assay: immunoSEQ multiplex PCR; the TCRdb copy retains only in-frame clones and omits some. The table shows 200,000 to 250,000 clones, with around 94% occurring only once. The specimen comprised peripheral blood, sampled 28 days after the second dose of the MenACWY control vaccine. All receptors derive from an adult who received the MenACWY meningococcal vaccine as a control.

V gene TRBV10-2 combines with J gene TRBJ2-3; no reliable D call. Germline CDR1 and CDR2: WSHSY and SAAADI. Trimming removed 4 bases at V and 3 bases at J, with 11 bases between. This CDR3 contains 14 residues. The CDR3 loop is CASSGRATTDTQYF. Written as DNA, the CDR3 is TGCGCCAGCAGTGGAAGGGCCACGACAGATACGCAGTATTTT.

As concerns this clone: Other DNA variants within this sample encode the same CDR3. The chain employs TRBV5-4 and TRBJ2-7; tentative D call: TRBD2 (6 bases). CDR1 is SGHNT and CDR2 is YYREEE in the germline V gene (reference sequence). This CDR3 has 13 residues. The V end was cut by 2 bases, the J end by 3 bases, with 9 bases between. The CDR3 loop is CASSFSGSYEQYF. The CDR3 DNA reads as TGTGCCAGCAGCTTTTCCGGGAGCTACGAGCAGTACTTC.

V gene TRBV18 combines with J gene TRBJ1-5; D possibly corresponds to TRBD1 (5 bases). The CDR3 is 15 amino acids. Germline assignment: CDR1 KGHSH and CDR2 LQKENI. V was pared by 0 bases and J by 3 bases, with 9 bases between. CDR3 nucleotide sequence: TGTGCCAGCTCACCACCCGGACACGACAATCAGCCCCAGCATTTT. It yields the protein CASSPPGHDNQPQHF.

V is TRBV11-1 and J is TRBJ1-1; D gene uncertain. V was shortened by 5 bases and J by 3 bases, with 10 bases between the two germline ends. There are 13 residues in the CDR3. Germline values: CDR1 SGHAT, CDR2 FQDESV (reference sequence). CDR3 bases: TGTGCCAGCAGCCAGGACGGGGACACTGAAGCTTTCTTT. It encodes CASSQDGDTEAFF.

CDR3 DNA sequence: TGTGCCAGCAGCTTAGGTGGGACAGGGACTTCAAAACTGTTTTTT. Translation gives CASSLGGTGTSKLFF. The chain combines TRBV7-9 with TRBJ1-4, with 9 bases aligning to TRBD1. V dropped 1 base and J dropped 10; count of bases not matched to a gene: 7. Germline V gene data show CDR1 as SEHNR and CDR2 as FQNEAQ (reference sequence). The CDR3 is 15 residues long.

This rearrangement joins TRBV29-1 to TRBJ2-7; D is possibly TRBD1 or TRBD2 (5 bases each). The V end was cut by 4 bases, the J end by 0 bases, with 7 bases between. Germline V gene sequence: CDR1 SQVTM, CDR2 ANQGSEA. The CDR3 runs to 12 residues. CDR3 loop: CSVVGTSYEQYF. CDR3 DNA sequence: TGCAGCGTTGTTGGGACCTCCTACGAGCAGTACTTC.

This chain uses TRBV27 with TRBJ1-5; D remains unclear. The CDR3 is 14 residues long. CDR1 is MNHEY and CDR2 is SMNVEV in the germline V gene (reference sequence). V was clipped by 0 bases and J by 3 bases, with 6 bases between them. CDR3 residues: CASSLSGINQPQHF. The CDR3 DNA reads TGTGCCAGCAGTTTATCAGGCATCAATCAGCCCCAGCATTTT.

The chain is built from TRBV15 and TRBJ1-6, with 8 bases matching TRBD1. Germline CDR1 is LNHNV and CDR2 is YYDKDF (reference sequence). The CDR3 totals 12 residues. J gave up 14 bases and V 0 bases, and 0 bases lay outside the gene matches. CDR3 amino acids: CATSREQGALHF. As DNA, the CDR3 is TGTGCCACCAGCAGAGAACAGGGGGCCCTCCACTTT.

V gene TRBV5-8 combines with J gene TRBJ1-1; D gene unclear. The germline V gene encodes CDR1 SGHTS and CDR2 YDEGEE. Trimming removed 0 bases from V and 1 base from J, with 13 bases in between. The CDR3 sequence is 16 residues long. In DNA, the CDR3 is TGTGCCAGCAGCTTGGCCTACGGAACCTCGAACACTGAAGCTTTCTTT. Its protein product is CASSLAYGTSNTEAFF. Complete variable domain (other parts from reference TRBV5-8 and TRBJ1-1): EAGVTQSPTHLIKTRGQQATLRCSPISGHTSVYWYQQALGLGLQFLLWYDEGEERNRGNFPPRFSGRQFPNYSSELNVNALELEDSALYLCASSLAYGTSNTEAFFGQGTRLTVV.

This clone was detected only a few times. The chain recombines TRBV6-2 or TRBV6-3 with TRBJ2-3; 8 nucleotides line up with TRBD1. This CDR3 region has 15 residues. CDR1 and CDR2 (germline): MNHEY, SVGEGT. J was trimmed by 2 bases and V by 6 bases; bases with no gene match: 7. CDR3 sequence: CASSGQGTYTDTQYF. The DNA for the CDR3 is TGTGCCAGCAGCGGACAGGGAACCTACACAGATACGCAGTATTTT.

In regard to this clone: Other DNA sequences of this sample code for an identical CDR3. J is TRBJ1-2 and V is TRBV3-1 (or the pseudogene TRBV3-2), with 7 bases fitting TRBD1. With 8 bases clipped from V and 0 bases from J, the junction kept 0 bases outside the gene matches. Germline values: CDR1 LGHDT, CDR2 YNNKEL (reference sequence). This CDR3 has 12 amino acids. Here the CDR3 reads CASGTANYGYTF. The CDR3 region has the DNA TGTGCCAGCGGGACAGCTAACTATGGCTACACCTTC.

The rearrangement links TRBV6-5 to TRBJ1-1; D ambiguous. V lost 7 bases and J lost 0, with 12 bases in between. CDR3 length: 14 amino acids. CDR1 MNHEY and CDR2 SVGAGI come from the germline V gene. The CDR3 bases are TGTGCCAGCAATTCCGGGCTTATGAACACTGAAGCTTTCTTT. Translation gives CASNSGLMNTEAFF.

The chain is built from TRBV6-1 and TRBJ1-2; possibly TRBD1 for D (6 bases). Germline V lookup: CDR1 MNHNS, CDR2 SASEGT. Between the trimmed V and J ends, which lost 2 bases and 9 bases, there was a span of 16 bases. The CDR3 contains 14 residues. CDR3 residues: CASSESGTSASYTF. In DNA, the CDR3 is TGTGCCAGCAGTGAATCAGGGACATCTGCCAGCTACACCTTC.

This chain joins TRBV3-1 (or the pseudogene TRBV3-2) and TRBJ2-7; perhaps TRBD1 as D (6 bases). Germline V lookup: CDR1 LGHDT, CDR2 YNNKEL (reference sequence). The CDR3 sequence is 14 residues long. V gave up 1 base and J gave up 5 bases, with 12 bases separating them. The CDR3 region has the DNA TGTGCCAGCAGCCAAGTGACAGGTGGAGACGAGCAGTACTTC. Translating it yields CASSQVTGGDEQYF.

This sequence joins TRBV5-4 and TRBJ1-5; the D gene is possibly TRBD1 (5 bases). Germline CDR1 reads SGHNT; CDR2 reads YYREEE (reference sequence). Deletions cut 4 bases from V and 0 bases from J, with 8 bases between. This CDR3 has 14 residues. CDR3 DNA: TGTGCCAGCAGCCGCAGGGATAGCAATCAGCCCCAGCATTTT. This encodes CASSRRDSNQPQHF. Based on the CDR3 plus reference TRBV5-4 and TRBJ1-5, the full variable domain is ETGVTQSPTHLIKTRGQQVTLRCSSQSGHNTVSWYQQALGQGPQFIFQYYREEENGRGNFPPRFSGLQFPNYSSELNVNALELDDSALYLCASSRRDSNQPQHFGDGTRLSIL.

This rearrangement joins TRBV27 to TRBJ1-2; D is unresolved. V was pared by 5 bases and J by 9 bases, with 13 bases between. CDR3 size: 12 residues. The germline V gene encodes CDR1 MNHEY and CDR2 SMNVEV (reference sequence). The CDR3 nucleotides read TGTGCCAGCAGTACGGACCGTGTACGCTACACCTTC. It codes for CASSTDRVRYTF.

The chain joins TRBV2 to TRBJ2-7, with TRBD1 as a possible D gene (6 bases). The V end lost 2 bases, the J end lost 4 bases, and 15 bases lay between the germline ends. Germline V gene lookup returns CDR1 SNHLY and CDR2 FYNNEI. The CDR3 has 15 amino acids. CDR3 in DNA: TGTGCCAGCAGTGAATTACAGGGAAGTCAGTACGAGCAGTACTTC. It yields the protein CASSELQGSQYEQYF.